This TCR beta chain was captured in a study of cytomegalovirus exposure and HLA in healthy donors. Primers for the PCR totalled 60 Vbeta and 13 Jbeta. Assay: immunoSEQ multiplex PCR; the TCRdb copy retains only in-frame clones and omits some. Seen here are about 55,000 clones, approximately 78% observed once, and the top ten hold approximately 1.3%. CDR1 and CDR2 (germline): SGHDT, YYEEEE. This CDR3 has 13 residues. Germline trimming cut 6 bases from V and 8 bases from J; bases unmatched to any gene: 2. When sampled, the donors appeared nominally healthy, though they likely had unrecorded immune exposures. This clone has just a few counts.

Material for sequencing was PBMCs. J is TRBJ1-6 and V is TRBV5-6; 10 bases line up with TRBD1. The clonotype was recovered from a female donor in good health and CMV-seronegative. The CDR3 here is CASMGTGDSPLHF. The CDR3 nucleotides are TGTGCCAGCATGGGGACAGGGGATTCACCCCTCCACTTT.